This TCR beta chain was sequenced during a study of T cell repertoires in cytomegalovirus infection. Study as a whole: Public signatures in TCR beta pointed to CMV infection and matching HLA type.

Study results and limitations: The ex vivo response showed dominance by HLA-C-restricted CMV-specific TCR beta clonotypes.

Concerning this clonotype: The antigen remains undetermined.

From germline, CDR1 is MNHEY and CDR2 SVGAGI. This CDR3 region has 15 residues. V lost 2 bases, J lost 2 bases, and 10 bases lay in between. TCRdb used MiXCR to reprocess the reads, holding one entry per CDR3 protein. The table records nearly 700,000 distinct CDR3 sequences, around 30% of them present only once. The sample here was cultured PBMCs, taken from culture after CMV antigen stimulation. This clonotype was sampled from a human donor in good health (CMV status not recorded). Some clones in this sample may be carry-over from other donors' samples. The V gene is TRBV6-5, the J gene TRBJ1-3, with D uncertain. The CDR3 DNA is TGTGCCAGCAGTTACGGCGCAGGAACTGGAAACACCATATATTTT. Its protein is CASSYGAGTGNTIYF.